This T cell receptor beta chain was observed in a study of cytomegalovirus exposure and HLA in healthy donors. V shed 5 bases and J 4 bases; nucleotides not matched to a gene: 11. The CDR3 consists of 16 residues. Germline lookup yields CDR1 PRHDT and CDR2 FYEKMQ (reference sequence). For this clone: No antigen is known for it.

Study-wide results and caveats: In vitro assays verified that three CMV-associated chains recognized CMV antigens specifically.

Both 60 Vbeta primers and 13 Jbeta primers went into the PCR. Profiling relied on immunoSEQ multiplex PCR, and the TCRdb table lists in-frame clones only, not all of them. The repertoire table contains over 40,000 clones. This chain uses TRBV13 with TRBJ2-1; 7 nucleotides agree with TRBD1. What was sequenced was PBMCs. The sequence was obtained from a man aged 25 to 45 in good health and CMV-seronegative. CDR3 sequence (DNA): TGTGCCAGCAGCGGGAACCGGGACAGATTATACAATGAGCAGTTCTTC. It encodes CASSGNRDRLYNEQFF.